This TCR beta chain derives from a study of T cells in Graves' hyperthyroidism and ophthalmopathy. CDR3 length: 12 amino acids. CDR1 is LGHNA and CDR2 is YNFKEQ in the germline V gene. V lost 5 bases and J lost 6, with 8 bases in between. Findings and caveats of the study: Most thyroid clonotypes expanded above 0.001 were also detected in blood. Onset of ophthalmopathy came a median approximately 6 months after the model predicted it.

Pregnant or lactating patients were excluded, as were those with uncontrolled infection or other autoimmune disease. Fresh 10 ml peripheral blood yielded PBMCs. The source material, RNA transcripts, was used to amplify TCR beta CDR3 regions. The HTBI primer set was used in a first-round RT-PCR of the TCR CDR3. Using its own MiXCR run on the multiplex PCR reads, TCRdb lists one record per CDR3 protein. The table has 500,000 to 600,000 distinct CDR3 sequences, about 20% seen once. As for this clonotype: Antigen: not known.

Material: blood. The genes are TRBV4-2 and TRBJ1-5, with D possibly matching TRBD1 (5 bases). This TCR was recovered from a man between 40 and 49 years old with Graves' ophthalmopathy. This CDR3 reads CASSSGSQPQHF. The CDR3 DNA follows: TGTGCCAGCAGCTCAGGGAGTCAGCCCCAGCATTTT.